The sequence of this T cell receptor beta chain was determined in a study of cytomegalovirus exposure and HLA in healthy donors. General study results and limits: High sensitivity and specificity were reportedly achieved when the classifier diagnosed cytomegalovirus status. Cytomegalovirus association was listed for 150 to 200 TCR beta chains. Across donors, most TCRs were seen rarely, yet some public ones were widespread.

With 0 bases clipped from V and 5 bases from J, the junction kept 7 bases outside the gene matches. Germline V gene data show CDR1 as SGHTA and CDR2 as FQGTGA. The CDR3 covers 17 residues. About this clone: Its specificity is not known.

This table comes from immunoSEQ multiplex PCR, and its TCRdb copy is limited to in-frame clones, with some not included. The sample includes roughly 150,000 clones, approximately 89% of them seen just once. This sequence joins TRBV7-3 and TRBJ2-2, with 9 bases lining up with TRBD2. The sample was PBMCs. This clonotype originated in a young woman in good health and CMV-seropositive. CDR3 in amino acids: CASSLTFAGGRTGELFF. Written as DNA, the CDR3 is TGTGCCAGCAGCTTAACTTTCGCGGGAGGGCGGACCGGGGAGCTGTTTTTT.